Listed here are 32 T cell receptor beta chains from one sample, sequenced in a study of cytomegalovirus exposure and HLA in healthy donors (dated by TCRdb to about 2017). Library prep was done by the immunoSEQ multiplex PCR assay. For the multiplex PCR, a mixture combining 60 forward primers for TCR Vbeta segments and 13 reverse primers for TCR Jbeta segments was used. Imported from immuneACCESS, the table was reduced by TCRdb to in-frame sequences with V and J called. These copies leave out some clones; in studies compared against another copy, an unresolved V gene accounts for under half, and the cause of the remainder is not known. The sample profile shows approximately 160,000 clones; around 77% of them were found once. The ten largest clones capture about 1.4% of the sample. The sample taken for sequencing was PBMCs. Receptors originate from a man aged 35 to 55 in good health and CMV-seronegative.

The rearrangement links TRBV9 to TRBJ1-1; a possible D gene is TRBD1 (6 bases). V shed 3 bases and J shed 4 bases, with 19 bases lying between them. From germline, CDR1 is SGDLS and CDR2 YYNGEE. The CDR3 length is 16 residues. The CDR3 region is CASSGPLTGTLTEAFF. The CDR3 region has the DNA TGTGCCAGCAGCGGACCACTTACAGGGACCCTCACTGAAGCTTTCTTT.

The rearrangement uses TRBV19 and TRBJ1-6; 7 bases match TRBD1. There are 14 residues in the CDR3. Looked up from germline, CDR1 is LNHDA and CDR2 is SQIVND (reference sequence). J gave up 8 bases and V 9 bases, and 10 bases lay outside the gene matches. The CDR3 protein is CASPRRQGDSPLHF. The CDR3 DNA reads TGTGCCAGCCCCCGCCGTCAGGGGGATTCACCCCTCCACTTT.

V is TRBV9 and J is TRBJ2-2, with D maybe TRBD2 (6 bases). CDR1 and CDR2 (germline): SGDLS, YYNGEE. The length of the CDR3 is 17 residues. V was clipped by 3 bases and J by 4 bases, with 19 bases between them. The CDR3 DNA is TGTGCCAGCAGCGACCCTCTTACGGACGGGGGCACCGGGGAGCTGTTTTTT. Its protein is CASSDPLTDGGTGELFF.

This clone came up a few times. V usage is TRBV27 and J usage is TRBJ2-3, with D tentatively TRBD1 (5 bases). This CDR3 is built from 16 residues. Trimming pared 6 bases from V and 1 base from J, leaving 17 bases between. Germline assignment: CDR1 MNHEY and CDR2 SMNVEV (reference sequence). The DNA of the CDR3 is TGTGCCAGCAGCCTAGGGGTTTCTTGGGGCACAGATACGCAGTATTTT. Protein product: CASSLGVSWGTDTQYF.

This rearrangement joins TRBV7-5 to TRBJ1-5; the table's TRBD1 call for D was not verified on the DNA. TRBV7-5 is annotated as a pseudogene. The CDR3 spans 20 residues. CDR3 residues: CVRSLLQATGGEVGNQPQHF. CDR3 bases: TGTGTCAGAAGTTTACTACAAGCGACAGGGGGCGAAGTAGGCAATCAGCCCCAGCATTTT.

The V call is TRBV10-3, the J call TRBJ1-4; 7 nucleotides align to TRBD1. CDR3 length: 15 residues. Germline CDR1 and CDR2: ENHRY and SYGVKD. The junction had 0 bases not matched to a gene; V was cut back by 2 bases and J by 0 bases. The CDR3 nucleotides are TGTGCCATCAGTGAGGGACAGGCAACTAATGAAAAACTGTTTTTT. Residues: CAISEGQATNEKLFF.

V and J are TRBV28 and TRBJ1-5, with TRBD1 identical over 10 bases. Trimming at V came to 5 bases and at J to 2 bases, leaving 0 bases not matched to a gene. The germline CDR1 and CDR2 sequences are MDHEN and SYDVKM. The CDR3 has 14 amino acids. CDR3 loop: CASSGTGGNQPQHF. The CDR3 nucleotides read TGTGCCAGCAGTGGGACAGGGGGCAATCAGCCCCAGCATTTT.

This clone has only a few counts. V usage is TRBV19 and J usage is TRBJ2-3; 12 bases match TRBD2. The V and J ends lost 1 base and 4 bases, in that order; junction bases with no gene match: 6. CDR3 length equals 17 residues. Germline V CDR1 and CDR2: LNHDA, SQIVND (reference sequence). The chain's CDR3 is CASSIVASGRVADTQYF. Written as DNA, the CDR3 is TGTGCCAGTAGTATAGTGGCTAGCGGGAGGGTCGCAGATACGCAGTATTTT.

The CDR3 region is CASSYSAGGPQFF. The CDR3 DNA follows: TGTGCCAGCAGTTATTCAGCGGGAGGGCCGCAGTTCTTC. The V and J genes are TRBV27 and TRBJ2-1; 10 nucleotides align to TRBD2. The CDR3 consists of 13 residues. Germline V gene sequence: CDR1 MNHEY, CDR2 SMNVEV (reference sequence). The V and J ends lost 4 bases and 12 bases, in that order; junction bases with no gene match: 6.

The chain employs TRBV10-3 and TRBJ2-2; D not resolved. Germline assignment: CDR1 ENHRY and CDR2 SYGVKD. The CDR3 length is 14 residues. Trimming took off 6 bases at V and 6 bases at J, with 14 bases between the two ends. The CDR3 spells CAISATYPPGELFF. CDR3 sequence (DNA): TGTGCCATCAGCGCGACTTACCCTCCCGGGGAGCTGTTTTTT.

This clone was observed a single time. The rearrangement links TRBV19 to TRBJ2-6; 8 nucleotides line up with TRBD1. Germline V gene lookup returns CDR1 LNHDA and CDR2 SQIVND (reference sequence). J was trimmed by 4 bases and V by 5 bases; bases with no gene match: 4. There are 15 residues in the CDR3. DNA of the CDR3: TGTGCCAGTAGTCGGGACAGGTCGGGGGCCAACGTCCTGACTTTC. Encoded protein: CASSRDRSGANVLTF.

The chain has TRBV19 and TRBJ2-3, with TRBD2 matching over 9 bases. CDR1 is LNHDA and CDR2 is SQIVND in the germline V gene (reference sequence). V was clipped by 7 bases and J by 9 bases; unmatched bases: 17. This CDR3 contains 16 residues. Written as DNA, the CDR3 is TGTGCCAGTACCGCGTTGGCGGGAGGGCCAATCCGAACGCAGTATTTT. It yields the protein CASTALAGGPIRTQYF.

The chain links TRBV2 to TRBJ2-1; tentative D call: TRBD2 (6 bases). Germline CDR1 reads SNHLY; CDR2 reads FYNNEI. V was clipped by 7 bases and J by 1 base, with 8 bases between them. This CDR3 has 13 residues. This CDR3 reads CASTGRSYNEQFF. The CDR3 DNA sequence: TGTGCCAGCACAGGGAGGTCCTACAATGAGCAGTTCTTC. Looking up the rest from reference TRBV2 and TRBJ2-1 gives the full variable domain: EPEVTQTPSHQVTQMGQEVILRCVPISNHLYFYWYRQILGQKVEFLVSFYNNEISEKSEIFDDQFSVERPDGSNFTLKIRSTKLEDSAMYFCASTGRSYNEQFFGPGTRLTVL.

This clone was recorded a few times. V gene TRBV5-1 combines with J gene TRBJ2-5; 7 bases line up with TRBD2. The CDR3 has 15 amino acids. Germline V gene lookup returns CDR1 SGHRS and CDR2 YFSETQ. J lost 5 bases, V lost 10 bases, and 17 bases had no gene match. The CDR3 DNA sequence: TGCGCCTCTACTCCAGGTCGGGCTAGCGGCGAGACCCAGTACTTC. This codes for CASTPGRASGETQYF.

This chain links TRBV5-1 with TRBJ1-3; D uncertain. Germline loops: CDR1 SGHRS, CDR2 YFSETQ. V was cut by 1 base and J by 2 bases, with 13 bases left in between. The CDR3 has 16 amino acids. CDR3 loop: CASSLLGAGTGNTIYF. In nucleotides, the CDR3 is TGCGCCAGCAGCTTGTTGGGTGCGGGGACTGGAAACACCATATATTTT.

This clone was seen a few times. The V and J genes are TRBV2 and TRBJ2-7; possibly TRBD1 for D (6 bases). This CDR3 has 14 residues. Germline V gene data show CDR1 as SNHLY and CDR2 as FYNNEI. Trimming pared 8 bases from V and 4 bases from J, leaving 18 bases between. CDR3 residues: CASGIPGHSYEQYV. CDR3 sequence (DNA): TGTGCCAGCGGTATACCGGGACACTCGTACGAGCAGTACGTC.

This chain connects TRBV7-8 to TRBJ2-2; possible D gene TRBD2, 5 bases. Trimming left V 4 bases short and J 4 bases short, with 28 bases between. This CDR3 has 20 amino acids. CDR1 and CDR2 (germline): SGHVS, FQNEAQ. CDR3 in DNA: TGTGCCAGCAGCTCCCTAGTCCTCCTAGGCGGGCGGCCGGGCACCGGGGAGCTGTTTTTT. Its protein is CASSSLVLLGGRPGTGELFF.

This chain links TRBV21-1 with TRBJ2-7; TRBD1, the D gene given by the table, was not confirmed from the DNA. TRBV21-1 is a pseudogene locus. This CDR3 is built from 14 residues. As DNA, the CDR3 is TGTGCCAGCAGCCCCAGGACAGGTCCCTACGAGCAGTACTTC. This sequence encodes CASSPRTGPYEQYF.

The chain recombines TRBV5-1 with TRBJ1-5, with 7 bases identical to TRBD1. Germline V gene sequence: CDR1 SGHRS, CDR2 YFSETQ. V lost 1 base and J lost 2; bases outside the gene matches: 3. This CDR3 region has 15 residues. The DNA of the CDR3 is TGCGCCAGCAGCTTGACAGGGGACGGCAATCAGCCCCAGCATTTT. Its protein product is CASSLTGDGNQPQHF.

CDR3 residues: CATSLVEEANTEAFF. DNA for the CDR3: TGTGCCACCTCATTGGTGGAAGAGGCGAACACTGAAGCTTTCTTT. V and J are TRBV28 and TRBJ1-1, with unresolved D. The germline V gene encodes CDR1 MDHEN and CDR2 SYDVKM. The CDR3 is 15 amino acids. The V and J ends lost 10 bases and 1 base respectively, with 19 bases between them.

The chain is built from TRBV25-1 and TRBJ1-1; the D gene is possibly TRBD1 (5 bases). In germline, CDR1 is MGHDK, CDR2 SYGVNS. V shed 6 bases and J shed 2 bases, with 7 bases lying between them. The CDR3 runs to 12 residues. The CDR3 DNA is TGTGCCAGCAGGACAGTTAACACTGAAGCTTTCTTT. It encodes CASRTVNTEAFF.

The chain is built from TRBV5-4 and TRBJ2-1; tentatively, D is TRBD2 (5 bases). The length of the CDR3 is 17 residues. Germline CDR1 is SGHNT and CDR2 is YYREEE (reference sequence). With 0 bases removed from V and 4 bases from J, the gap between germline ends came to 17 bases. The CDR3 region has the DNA TGTGCCAGCAGCTTGGGAGGCACAACGGGGATTTACAATGAGCAGTTCTTC. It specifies CASSLGGTTGIYNEQFF.

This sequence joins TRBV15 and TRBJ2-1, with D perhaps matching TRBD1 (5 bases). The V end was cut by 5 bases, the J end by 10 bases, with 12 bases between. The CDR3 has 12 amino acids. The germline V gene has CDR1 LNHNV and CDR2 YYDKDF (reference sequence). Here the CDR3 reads CATSQGLGEQFF. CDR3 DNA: TGTGCCACCAGCCAGGGTTTAGGGGAGCAGTTCTTC.

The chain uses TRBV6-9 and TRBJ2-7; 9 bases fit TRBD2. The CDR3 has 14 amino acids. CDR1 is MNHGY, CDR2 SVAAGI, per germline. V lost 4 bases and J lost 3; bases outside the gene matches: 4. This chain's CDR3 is CASSSREGGYEQYF. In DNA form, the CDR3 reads TGTGCCAGCAGTTCGCGGGAGGGCGGCTACGAGCAGTACTTC.

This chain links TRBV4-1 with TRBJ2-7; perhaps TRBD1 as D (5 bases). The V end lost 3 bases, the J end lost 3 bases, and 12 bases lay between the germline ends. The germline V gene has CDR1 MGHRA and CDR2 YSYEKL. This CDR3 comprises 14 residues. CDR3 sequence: CASSQEQAFYEQYF. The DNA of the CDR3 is TGCGCCAGCAGCCAGGAACAGGCTTTCTACGAGCAGTACTTC.

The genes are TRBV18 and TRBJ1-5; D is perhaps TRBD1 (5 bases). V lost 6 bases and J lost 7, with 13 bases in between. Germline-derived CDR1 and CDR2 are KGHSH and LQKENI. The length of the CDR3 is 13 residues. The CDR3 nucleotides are TGTGCCAGCTCCGGGGGGGTTAGCCAGCCCCAGCATTTT. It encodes CASSGGVSQPQHF.

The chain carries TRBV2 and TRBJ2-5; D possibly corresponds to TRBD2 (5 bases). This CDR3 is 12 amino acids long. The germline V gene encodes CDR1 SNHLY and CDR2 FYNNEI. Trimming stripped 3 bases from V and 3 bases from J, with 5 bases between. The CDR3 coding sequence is TGTGCCAGCAGTGAGAGGGAAGAGACCCAGTACTTC. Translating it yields CASSEREETQYF. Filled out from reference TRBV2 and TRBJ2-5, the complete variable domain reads EPEVTQTPSHQVTQMGQEVILRCVPISNHLYFYWYRQILGQKVEFLVSFYNNEISEKSEIFDDQFSVERPDGSNFTLKIRSTKLEDSAMYFCASSEREETQYFGPGTRLLVL.

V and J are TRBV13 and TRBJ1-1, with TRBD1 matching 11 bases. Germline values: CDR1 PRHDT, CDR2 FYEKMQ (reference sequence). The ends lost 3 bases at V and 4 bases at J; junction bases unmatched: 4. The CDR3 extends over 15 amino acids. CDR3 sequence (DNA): TGTGCCAGCAGCTTTACGGGACAGGGGGGCACTGAAGCTTTCTTT. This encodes CASSFTGQGGTEAFF.

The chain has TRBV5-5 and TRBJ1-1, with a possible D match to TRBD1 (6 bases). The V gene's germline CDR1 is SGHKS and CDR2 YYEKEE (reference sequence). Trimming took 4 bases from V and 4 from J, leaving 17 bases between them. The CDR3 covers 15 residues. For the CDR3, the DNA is TGTGCCAGCAGCCCGCTACAGGGCCCAGGCACTGAAGCTTTCTTT. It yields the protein CASSPLQGPGTEAFF.

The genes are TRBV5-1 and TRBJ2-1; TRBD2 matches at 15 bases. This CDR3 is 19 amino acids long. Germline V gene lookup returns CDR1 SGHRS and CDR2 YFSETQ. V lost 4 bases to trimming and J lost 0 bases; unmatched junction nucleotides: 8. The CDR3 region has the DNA TGCGCCAGCAGCCTGGCCGGACTAGCGGGAGGGCTCTCCTACAATGAGCAGTTCTTC. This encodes CASSLAGLAGGLSYNEQFF.

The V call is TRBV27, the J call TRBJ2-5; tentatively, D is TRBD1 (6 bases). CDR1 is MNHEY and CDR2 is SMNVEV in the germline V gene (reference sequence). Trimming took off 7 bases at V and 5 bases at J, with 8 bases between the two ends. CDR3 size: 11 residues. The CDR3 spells CASTQGETQYF. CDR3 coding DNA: TGTGCCAGCACCCAGGGGGAGACCCAGTACTTC.

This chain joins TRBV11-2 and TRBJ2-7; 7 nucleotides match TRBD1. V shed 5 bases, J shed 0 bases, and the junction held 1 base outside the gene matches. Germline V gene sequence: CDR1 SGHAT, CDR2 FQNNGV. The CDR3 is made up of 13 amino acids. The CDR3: CASSRDSSYEQYV. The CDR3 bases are TGTGCCAGCAGCCGGGACAGCTCCTACGAGCAGTACGTC.